This T cell receptor beta chain is from a study of human T cells and chemical hapten exposure. Study-wide context: Patients additionally received therapeutic doses of diphenylcyclopropenone on the scalp once a week, and this continued throughout the roughly 25-week study. Small pooled library volume differences chiefly drove per-sample TCR yield variation.

V gave up 2 bases and J gave up 0 bases, with 5 bases separating them. The V gene's germline CDR1 is SGHDN and CDR2 FVKESK. The CDR3 totals 14 residues. The study used a library that attached unique molecular identifiers to individual cDNA molecules. Each CDR3 protein is one row after TCRdb ran MiXCR on the RACE reads. Of 35,000 to 50,000 distinct CDR3 sequences listed, around a tenth are singletons. The sample holds many counts of this clonotype. Time point noted: patch test 2, 6 weeks after DPC sensitization. The treatment was: therapeutic diphenylcyclopropenone sensitization with weekly scalp DPC. Before extraction, the whole blood was not fractionated, and total RNA was taken from it.

This clonotype was obtained from a woman aged 25 to 39 with alopecia areata. Some clones in this sample may be carry-over from other donors' samples. The V gene is TRBV14, the J gene TRBJ2-1; D not resolved. The input for sequencing was whole blood, taken in connection with sensitization to the hapten diphenylcyclopropenone (DPC). The CDR3 sequence is CASSQMSSYNEQFF. Here the CDR3 DNA reads TGTGCCAGCAGCCAAATGAGCTCCTACAATGAGCAGTTCTTC. The complete variable domain, with remaining parts taken from reference TRBV14 and TRBJ2-1, reads EAGVTQFPSHSVIEKGQTVTLRCDPISGHDNLYWYRRVMGKEIKFLLHFVKESKQDESGMPNNRFLAERTGGTYSTLKVQPAELEDSGVYFCASSQMSSYNEQFFGPGTRLTVL.